What follows are 15 T cell receptor beta chains derived from one specimen sequenced in a study of CD8+ T cells in alopecia areata. TCR sequencing used cDNA made by reverse transcription of extracted RNA. Libraries were prepared by immunoSEQ multiplex PCR; TCRdb keeps only in-frame clonotypes and omits some of them. The sample shows about 150,000 clones, 54% of them seen only once. As for treatment: oral pan-JAK inhibitor, 5-10 mg twice daily. The sample was CD8+ T cells sorted from blood, taken at week 4, from a patient treated with tofacitinib. These receptors came from a human donor with alopecia areata.

The chain joins TRBV27 to TRBJ2-3; possibly TRBD1 or TRBD2 for D (5 bases each). Germline V lookup: CDR1 MNHEY, CDR2 SMNVEV (reference sequence). The CDR3 has 15 amino acids. V lost 1 base to trimming and J lost 2 bases, with 10 bases between them. DNA of the CDR3: TGTGCCAGCAGTTTATTGGCAGGGACCACAGATACGCAGTATTTT. Translated, it gives CASSLLAGTTDTQYF.

This clone has only one observation. The chain employs TRBV27 and TRBJ2-7, with a tentative D call TRBD1 (5 bases). Germline V gene lookup returns CDR1 MNHEY and CDR2 SMNVEV (reference sequence). V lost 8 bases, J lost 2 bases, and 22 bases lay in between. The CDR3 has 16 residues. In nucleotides, the CDR3 is TGTGCCAGCTCGACCCTAGGGGAACTCGTCCCCTACGAGCAGTACTTC. This gives the protein CASSTLGELVPYEQYF.

The rearrangement links TRBV29-1 to TRBJ1-1; D might be TRBD1 (5 bases). Trimming stripped 5 bases from V and 6 bases from J, with 10 bases between. Germline CDR1 reads SQVTM; CDR2 reads ANQGSEA. The CDR3 totals 11 residues. CDR3 in amino acids: CSVQGGAEAFF. CDR3 in DNA: TGCAGCGTTCAGGGTGGGGCTGAAGCTTTCTTT.

The rearrangement uses TRBV15 and TRBJ2-1; D possibly corresponds to TRBD1 (6 bases). Germline loops: CDR1 LNHNV, CDR2 YYDKDF (reference sequence). The CDR3 has 17 amino acids. Trimming took 1 base from V and 7 from J, leaving 20 bases between them. The CDR3 is CATSRVPGTQVGNEQFF. The CDR3 region has the DNA TGTGCCACCAGCAGAGTCCCCGGGACACAAGTTGGGAATGAGCAGTTCTTC.

V is TRBV9 and J is TRBJ2-3; D perhaps matches TRBD1 (6 bases). Germline-derived CDR1 and CDR2 are SGDLS and YYNGEE. This CDR3 is 14 amino acids long. V was trimmed by 5 bases and J by 2 bases, leaving 12 bases between them. CDR3 residues: CASSIQGPTDTQYF. CDR3 coding DNA: TGTGCCAGCAGTATACAGGGTCCCACAGATACGCAGTATTTT.

The V and J genes are TRBV10-3 and TRBJ2-7; D unclear. The CDR3 is 13 amino acids. Germline CDR1 reads ENHRY; CDR2 reads SYGVKD. Trimming shortened V by 3 bases and J by 5 bases, and 11 bases separated the two germline ends. CDR3 in amino acids: CAISDADRDEQYF. CDR3 in DNA: TGTGCCATCAGTGATGCCGATAGGGACGAGCAGTACTTC.

Here the CDR3 reads CASTYGAEQYF. For the CDR3, the DNA is TGTGCCAGCACATACGGGGCCGAGCAGTACTTC. The V gene is TRBV6-6, the J gene TRBJ2-7; the D gene could be TRBD1 or TRBD2 (5 bases each). The V gene's germline CDR1 is MNHNY and CDR2 SVGAGI (reference sequence). The V and J ends lost 7 bases and 6 bases respectively, with 10 bases between them. The CDR3 runs 11 residues.

The chain has TRBV6-1 and TRBJ2-7; D unclear. Between the trimmed V and J ends, which lost 4 bases and 0 bases, there was a span of 4 bases. The CDR3 is made up of 12 amino acids. Germline CDR1 and CDR2: MNHNS and SASEGT. The CDR3 DNA is TGTGCCAGCAGTGGCAGCTCCTACGAGCAGTACTTC. This translates into CASSGSSYEQYF.

This clone was seen only a few times. V usage is TRBV29-1 and J usage is TRBJ2-7; D ambiguous. The CDR3 is 14 amino acids. The V end was cut by 3 bases, the J end by 3 bases, with 15 bases between. Germline assignment: CDR1 SQVTM and CDR2 ANQGSEA. The CDR3 DNA is TGCAGCGTTGAGAAACTAACTTCGGGCTACGAGCAGTACTTC. This sequence encodes CSVEKLTSGYEQYF.

The V gene is TRBV5-1, the J gene TRBJ2-1, with 7 bases matching TRBD1. This CDR3 contains 17 residues. The V gene end was trimmed by 4 bases and the J gene end by 4 bases; junction bases not matched to a gene: 14. The germline gives CDR1 SGHRS, CDR2 YFSETQ. The CDR3 DNA is TGCGCCAGCAGCGTGCTTAGACAGGGAAACCTATACAATGAGCAGTTCTTC. Its protein is CASSVLRQGNLYNEQFF. Full variable domain (outside the CDR3, taken from reference TRBV5-1 and TRBJ2-1): KAGVTQTPRYLIKTRGQQVTLSCSPISGHRSVSWYQQTPGQGLQFLFEYFSETQRNKGNFPGRFSGRQFSNSRSEMNVSTLELGDSALYLCASSVLRQGNLYNEQFFGPGTRLTVL.

The chain carries TRBV7-9 and TRBJ2-7; weak D call: TRBD2 (6 bases). With 11 bases removed from V and 0 bases from J, the gap between germline ends came to 11 bases. This CDR3 comprises 12 residues. In germline, CDR1 is SEHNR, CDR2 FQNEAQ (reference sequence). CDR3 coding DNA: TGTGCCCTCGGGGAGGACTCCTACGAGCAGTACTTC. Its translation is CALGEDSYEQYF.

This chain connects TRBV5-6 to TRBJ2-7; D ambiguous. V was trimmed by 0 bases and J by 6 bases, leaving 7 bases between them. Per the germline V gene, CDR1 is SGHDT and CDR2 is YYEEEE. The CDR3 has 12 residues. CDR3: CASSLELGEQYF. CDR3 sequence (DNA): TGTGCCAGCAGCTTGGAATTGGGCGAGCAGTACTTC.

The sample holds one count of this clone. The rearrangement links TRBV23-1 to TRBJ2-5; a possible D gene is TRBD2 (6 bases). TRBV23-1 belongs to the ORF category, with a function that is uncertain. V was cut by 2 bases and J by 2 bases, with 12 bases left in between. The CDR3 is 15 amino acids. The CDR3 DNA sequence: TGCGCCAGCAGTCAACCCGGGACTGCTCAAGAGACCCAGTACTTC. Translating it yields CASSQPGTAQETQYF.

This chain connects TRBV2 to TRBJ2-2; TRBD1 might be the D (6 bases). In germline, CDR1 is SNHLY, CDR2 FYNNEI. Trimming took off 5 bases at V and 0 bases at J, with 22 bases between the two ends. This CDR3 comprises 19 residues. CDR3 coding DNA: TGTGCCAGCAGTACCACCGTCGGGACAACCTCTCCGAACACCGGGGAGCTGTTTTTT. It yields the protein CASSTTVGTTSPNTGELFF.

Here the CDR3 DNA reads TGTGCCAGCAGCCCGCAGGGGGAGGGCGGGGAGCTGTTTTTT. Translation gives CASSPQGEGGELFF. The chain combines TRBV7-2 with TRBJ2-2; possibly TRBD1 or TRBD2 for D (7 bases each). From germline, CDR1 is SGHTA and CDR2 FQGNSA. V was shortened by 5 bases and J by 7 bases, with 14 bases between the two germline ends. CDR3 size: 14 residues.